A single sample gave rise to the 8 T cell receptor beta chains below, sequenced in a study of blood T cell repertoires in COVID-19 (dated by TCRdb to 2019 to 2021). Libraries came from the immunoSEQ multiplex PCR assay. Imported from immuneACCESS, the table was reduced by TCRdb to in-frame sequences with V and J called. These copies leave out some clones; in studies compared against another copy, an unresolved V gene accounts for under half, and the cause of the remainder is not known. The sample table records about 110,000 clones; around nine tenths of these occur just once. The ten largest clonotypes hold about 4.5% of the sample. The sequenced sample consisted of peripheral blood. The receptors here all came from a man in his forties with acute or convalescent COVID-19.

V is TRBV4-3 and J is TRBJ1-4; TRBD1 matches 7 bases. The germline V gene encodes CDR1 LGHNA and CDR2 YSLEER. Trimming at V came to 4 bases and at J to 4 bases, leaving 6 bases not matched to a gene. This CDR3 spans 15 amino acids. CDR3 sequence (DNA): TGCGCCAGCAGCCTTTCTCAGGGGGGTAATGAAAAACTGTTTTTT. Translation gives CASSLSQGGNEKLFF.

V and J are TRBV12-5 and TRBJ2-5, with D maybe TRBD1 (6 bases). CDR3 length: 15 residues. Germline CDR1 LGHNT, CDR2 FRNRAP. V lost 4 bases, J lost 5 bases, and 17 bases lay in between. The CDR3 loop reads CASGWGQTEGETQYF. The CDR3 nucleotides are TGTGCTAGTGGTTGGGGGCAGACTGAAGGGGAGACCCAGTACTTC.

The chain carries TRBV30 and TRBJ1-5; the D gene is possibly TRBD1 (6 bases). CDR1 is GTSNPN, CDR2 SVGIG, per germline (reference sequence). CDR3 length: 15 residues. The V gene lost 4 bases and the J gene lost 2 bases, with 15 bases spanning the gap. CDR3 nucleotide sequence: TGTGCCTGGAACCTACAGGGTAATCGCAATCAGCCCCAGCATTTT. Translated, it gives CAWNLQGNRNQPQHF.

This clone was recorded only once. The CDR3 sequence is CASSLERRTSGTSYNEQFF. CDR3 nucleotides: TGTGCCAGCAGCTTAGAACGTCGGACTAGCGGGACCTCCTACAATGAGCAGTTCTTC. The chain is built from TRBV7-2 and TRBJ2-1, with TRBD2 identical over 12 bases. CDR1 is SGHTA, CDR2 FQGNSA, per germline. This CDR3 is built from 19 residues. With V trimmed by 1 base and J by 0 bases, 7 bases remained unmatched.

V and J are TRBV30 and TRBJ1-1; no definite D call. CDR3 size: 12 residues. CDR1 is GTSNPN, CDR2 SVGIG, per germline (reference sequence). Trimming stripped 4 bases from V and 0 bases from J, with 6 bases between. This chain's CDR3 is CAWTLLNTEAFF. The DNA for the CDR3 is TGTGCCTGGACTCTCCTGAACACTGAAGCTTTCTTT.

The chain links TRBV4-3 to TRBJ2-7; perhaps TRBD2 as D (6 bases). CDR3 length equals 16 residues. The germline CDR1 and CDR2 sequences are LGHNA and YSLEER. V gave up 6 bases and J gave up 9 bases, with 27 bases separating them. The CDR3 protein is CASSGTKTGSPTGQYF. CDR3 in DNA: TGCGCCAGCAGTGGAACCAAAACCGGGAGCCCAACCGGGCAGTACTTC.

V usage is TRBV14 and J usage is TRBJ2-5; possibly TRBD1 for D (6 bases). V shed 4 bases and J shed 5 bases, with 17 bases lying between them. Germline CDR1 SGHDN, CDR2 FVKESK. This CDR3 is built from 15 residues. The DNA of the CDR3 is TGTGCCAGCAGCCGCCTCACAGGGATGCGGGAGACCCAGTACTTC. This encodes CASSRLTGMRETQYF.

The CDR3 nucleotides read TGTGCCAGCAGCTCCGCCGGGGGGACGGGAAACACCATATATTTT. It is translated as CASSSAGGTGNTIYF. The chain has TRBV7-2 and TRBJ1-3; tentatively, D is TRBD1 (5 bases). The CDR3 length is 15 residues. CDR1 is SGHTA and CDR2 is FQGNSA in the germline V gene. With 4 bases removed from V and 4 bases from J, the gap between germline ends came to 14 bases.